This TCR beta chain was recorded in a study of PD-1 blockade in classical Hodgkin lymphoma. Notes on the study in general: Excluded were patients who started nivolumab under 1 year after ASCT, a group that had lower diversity. CD4+ TCR diversity climbed significantly by C4D1, unlike CD8+ TCR diversity. Before treatment, complete responders showed about the same diversity as newly diagnosed patients.

Measured with immunoSEQ multiplex PCR; TCRdb has only the in-frame clones, and not every one. The repertoire holds about 58,000 clones, with 91% as singletons. With no exception, relapse followed autologous stem cell transplantation in all patients, and brentuximab vedotin exposure varied. Details on this clone: The antigen remains unidentified.

Trimming took 2 bases from V and 0 from J, leaving 8 bases between them. The CDR3 is 14 amino acids. Germline lookup yields CDR1 SGHDN and CDR2 FVKESK. The genes are TRBV14 and TRBJ2-7; D gene unclear. This clonotype originated in a human donor with classical Hodgkin lymphoma. The sample consisted of peripheral blood mononuclear cells (PBMCs), taken before the second cycle of nivolumab. The CDR3 protein is CASSQTGVSYEQYF. The DNA of the CDR3 is TGTGCCAGCAGCCAAACGGGCGTCTCCTACGAGCAGTACTTC.